This TCR beta chain was identified in a study of shared clonotypes between healthy human individuals. Only in-frame clones appear in the TCRdb table, and some are missing; sequencing was by immunoSEQ multiplex PCR. The profile shows hundreds of thousands of clones, approximately 96% of them singletons. Positive CCR7 selection of CD45RO-negative cells yielded the naive CD8 cells, and terminally differentiated effector memory CD45RA+ cells were excluded. This sequence originates from a young woman in good health. What was sequenced was naive CD8+ T cells sorted from blood.

CDR3 loop: CATSGTGGVVVLTEAFF. The CDR3 nucleotides read TGTGCCACCTCGGGGACAGGGGGCGTGGTAGTCTTGACTGAAGCTTTCTTT. This chain joins TRBV2 and TRBJ1-1, with TRBD1 identical over 12 bases. J gave up 5 bases and V 10 bases, and 17 bases lay outside the gene matches. CDR3 length equals 17 residues. Germline V gene sequence: CDR1 SNHLY, CDR2 FYNNEI. Combining the CDR3 with reference TRBV2 and TRBJ1-1 gives the whole variable domain EPEVTQTPSHQVTQMGQEVILRCVPISNHLYFYWYRQILGQKVEFLVSFYNNEISEKSEIFDDQFSVERPDGSNFTLKIRSTKLEDSAMYFCATSGTGGVVVLTEAFFGQGTRLTVV.